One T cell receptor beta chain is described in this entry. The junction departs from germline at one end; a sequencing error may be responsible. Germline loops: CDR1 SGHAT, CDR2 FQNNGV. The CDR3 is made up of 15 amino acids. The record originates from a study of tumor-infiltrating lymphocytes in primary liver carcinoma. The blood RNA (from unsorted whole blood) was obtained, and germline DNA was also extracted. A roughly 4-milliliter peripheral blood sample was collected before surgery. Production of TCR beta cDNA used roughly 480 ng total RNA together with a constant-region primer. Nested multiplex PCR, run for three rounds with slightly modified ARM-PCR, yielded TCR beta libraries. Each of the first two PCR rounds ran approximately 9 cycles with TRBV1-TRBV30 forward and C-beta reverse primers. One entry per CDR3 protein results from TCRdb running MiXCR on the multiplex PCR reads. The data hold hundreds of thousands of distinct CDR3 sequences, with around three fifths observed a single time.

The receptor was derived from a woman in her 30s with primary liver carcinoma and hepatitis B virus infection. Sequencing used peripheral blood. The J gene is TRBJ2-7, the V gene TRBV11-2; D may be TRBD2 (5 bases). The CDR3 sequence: CASSLRGTAVYERYF. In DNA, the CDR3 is TGTGCCAGCAGCTTACGGGGAACAGCGGTCTACGAGCGGTACTTC.